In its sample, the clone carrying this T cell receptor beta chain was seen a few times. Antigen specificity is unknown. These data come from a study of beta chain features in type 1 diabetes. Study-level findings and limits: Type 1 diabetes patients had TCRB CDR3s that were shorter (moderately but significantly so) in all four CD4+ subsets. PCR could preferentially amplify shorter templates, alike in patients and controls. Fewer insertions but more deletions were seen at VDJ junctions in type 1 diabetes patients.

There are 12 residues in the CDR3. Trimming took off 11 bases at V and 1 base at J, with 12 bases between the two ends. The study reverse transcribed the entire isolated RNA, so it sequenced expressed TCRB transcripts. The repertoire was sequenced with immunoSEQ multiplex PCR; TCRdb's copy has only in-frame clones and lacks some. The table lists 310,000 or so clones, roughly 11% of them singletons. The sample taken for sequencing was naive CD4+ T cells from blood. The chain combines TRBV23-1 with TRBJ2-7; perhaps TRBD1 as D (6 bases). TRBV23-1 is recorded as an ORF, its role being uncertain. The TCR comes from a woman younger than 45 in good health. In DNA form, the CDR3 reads TGCGCCTTCCGGGACACATCCTACGAGCAGTACTTC. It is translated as CAFRDTSYEQYF.